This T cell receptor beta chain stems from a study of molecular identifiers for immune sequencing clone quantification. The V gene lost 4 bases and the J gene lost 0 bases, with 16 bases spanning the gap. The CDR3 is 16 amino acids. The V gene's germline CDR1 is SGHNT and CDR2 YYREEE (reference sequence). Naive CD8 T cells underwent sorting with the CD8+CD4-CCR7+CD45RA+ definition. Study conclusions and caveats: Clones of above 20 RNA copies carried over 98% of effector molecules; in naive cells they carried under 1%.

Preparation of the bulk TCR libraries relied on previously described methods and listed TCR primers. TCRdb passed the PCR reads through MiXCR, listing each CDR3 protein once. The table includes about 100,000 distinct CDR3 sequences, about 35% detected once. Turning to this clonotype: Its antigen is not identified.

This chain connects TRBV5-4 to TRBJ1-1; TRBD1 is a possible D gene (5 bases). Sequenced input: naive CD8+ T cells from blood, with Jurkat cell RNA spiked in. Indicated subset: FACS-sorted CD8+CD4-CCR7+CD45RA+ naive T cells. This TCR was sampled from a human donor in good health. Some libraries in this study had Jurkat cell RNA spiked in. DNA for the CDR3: TGTGCCAGCAGCAACTACGGACATCCCATGAACACTGAAGCTTTCTTT. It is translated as CASSNYGHPMNTEAFF.